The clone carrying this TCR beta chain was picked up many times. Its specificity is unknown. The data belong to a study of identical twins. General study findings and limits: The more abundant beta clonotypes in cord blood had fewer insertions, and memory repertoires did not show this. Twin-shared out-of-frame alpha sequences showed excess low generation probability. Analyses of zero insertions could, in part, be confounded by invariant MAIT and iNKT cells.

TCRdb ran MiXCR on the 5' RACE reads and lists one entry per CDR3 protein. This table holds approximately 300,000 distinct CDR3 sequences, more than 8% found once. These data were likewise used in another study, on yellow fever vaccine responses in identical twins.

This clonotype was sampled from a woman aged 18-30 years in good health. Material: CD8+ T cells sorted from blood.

The CDR3 reads CASSLALGDYEQYF. CDR3 coding DNA: TGTGCCAGCAGTTTAGCTCTGGGGGACTACGAGCAGTACTTC. The rearrangement joins TRBV12-3 or TRBV12-4 to TRBJ2-7, with D perhaps assigned TRBD1 or TRBD2 (5 bases each). The CDR3 is made up of 14 amino acids. With 0 bases removed from V and 3 bases from J, the gap between germline ends came to 9 bases.